The clone carrying this T cell receptor delta chain counts as large. The antigen remains unidentified. Germline V CDR1 and CDR2: TSWWSYY, QGS. J was trimmed by 2 bases and V by 4 bases; bases with no gene match: 31. The CDR3 loop spans 25 amino acids. This sample is drawn from a study of gammadelta T cells in human blood. General observations from the study: Microbial exposure reportedly appeared to drive polyclonal expansion of innate gamma-delta T cells right after birth.

TCRdb re-analyzed the RT-PCR reads via CATT. The sample includes 1,000 or so delta-chain clones, 8% to 8.5% of them seen just once. The sequence came from a human donor. Sequenced material: non-Vgamma9Vdelta2 gamma-delta T cells from adult blood. The chain couples TRDV1 to TRDJ1; 13 nucleotides agree with TRDD3. CDR3 coding DNA: TGTGCTCTTGGGGGGACCCAGGCCTTCATACTTCATAAGGTACTGGGGGATACGGAAACCGATAAACTCATCTTT. Translating gives CALGGTQAFILHKVLGDTETDKLIF.